This T cell receptor beta chain derives from a study of early T cells in non-severe SARS-CoV-2 infection. The overall study: Bulk RNA taken from unsorted whole blood was sequenced, leaving chains unpaired. Study outcomes and limitations: VDJdb-based matching was biased toward anti-spike CD8 responses and missed private and CD4 specificities.

Individually, cDNA molecules had unique molecular identifiers attached to them. TCRdb reprocessed the 5' RACE reads with MiXCR, giving one entry per CDR3 protein. The sample holds 45,000 to 65,000 distinct CDR3 sequences, around 8.4% seen once. Germline lookup yields CDR1 SQVTM and CDR2 ANQGSEA. V was cut by 7 bases and J by 5 bases, with 8 bases left in between. CDR3 size: 11 residues. This clonotype was picked up many times. The antigen is undetermined. What was sequenced was whole blood. The chain recombines TRBV29-1 with TRBJ1-4, with D hard to call. The TCR comes from an adult who was a healthcare worker with PCR-confirmed SARS-CoV-2 infection or an uninfected control (not recorded which). CDR3 sequence reads: CSGRINEKLFF. The CDR3 DNA sequence: TGCAGCGGCCGGATAAATGAAAAACTGTTTTTT.